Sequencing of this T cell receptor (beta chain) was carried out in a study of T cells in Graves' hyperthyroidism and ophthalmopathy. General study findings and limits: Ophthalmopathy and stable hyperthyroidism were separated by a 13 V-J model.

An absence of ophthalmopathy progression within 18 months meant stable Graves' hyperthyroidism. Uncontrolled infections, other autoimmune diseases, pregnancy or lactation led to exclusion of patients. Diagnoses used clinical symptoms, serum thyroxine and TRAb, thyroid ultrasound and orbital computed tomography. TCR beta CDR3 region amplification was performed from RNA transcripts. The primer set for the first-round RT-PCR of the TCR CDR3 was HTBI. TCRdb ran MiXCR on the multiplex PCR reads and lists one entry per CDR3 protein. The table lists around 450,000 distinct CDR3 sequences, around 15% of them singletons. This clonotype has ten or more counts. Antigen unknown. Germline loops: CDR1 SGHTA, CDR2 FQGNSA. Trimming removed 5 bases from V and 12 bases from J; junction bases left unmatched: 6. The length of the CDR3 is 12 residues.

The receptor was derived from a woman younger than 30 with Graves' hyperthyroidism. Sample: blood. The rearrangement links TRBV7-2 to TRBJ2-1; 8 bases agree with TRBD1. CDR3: CASSPTGTGQFF. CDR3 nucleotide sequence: TGTGCCAGCAGCCCCACCGGGACAGGGCAGTTCTTC.